This T cell receptor (beta chain) was recorded in a study of early T cells in non-severe SARS-CoV-2 infection. TCRdb re-called the 5' RACE reads with MiXCR, one entry per CDR3 protein. The table shows 70,000 to 90,000 distinct CDR3 sequences, with about 15% occurring only once. Trimming stripped 4 bases from V and 6 bases from J, with 13 bases between. The CDR3 runs to 14 residues. Germline-derived CDR1 and CDR2 are SNHLY and FYNNEI. Sequences were obtained from whole blood. The origin of this receptor is an adult who was a healthcare worker with PCR-confirmed SARS-CoV-2 infection or an uninfected control (not recorded which). The chain employs TRBV2 and TRBJ1-5; possibly TRBD1 for D (6 bases). CDR3 DNA sequence: TGTGCCAGCAGTGGTACGGGGGGCACTCAGCCCCAGCATTTT. Its protein product is CASSGTGGTQPQHF.